The 5 T cell receptor beta chains below were found in one sample sequenced in a study of T cell repertoires in cytomegalovirus infection. These TCRs' antigens remain unknown. TCRdb used MiXCR to reprocess the reads, holding one entry per CDR3 protein. The sample holds around 300,000 distinct CDR3 sequences, 22% seen once. The specimen was cultured PBMCs, collected from culture after CMV antigen stimulation. These receptors all stem from a human donor in good health (CMV status not recorded). Some clones in this sample may be carry-over from other donors' samples.

This clonotype was observed a few times. This rearrangement joins TRBV12-3 or TRBV12-4 to TRBJ2-3; 7 bases agree with TRBD2. Trimming cost V 10 bases and J 0 bases; bases outside gene matches: 4. CDR3 size: 13 residues. CDR3 DNA: TGTGCCACCGTTAGCGGGAGCACAGATACGCAGTATTTT. Translated, it gives CATVSGSTDTQYF.

Ten or more counts support this clonotype. V and J are TRBV12-3 or TRBV12-4 and TRBJ2-1; D is ambiguous. The CDR3 is made up of 11 amino acids. V was trimmed by 5 bases and J by 9 bases, leaving 8 bases between them. The CDR3 sequence is CASSAVSEQFF. The CDR3 coding sequence is TGTGCCAGCAGTGCTGTCTCTGAGCAGTTCTTC.

The chain links TRBV25-1 to TRBJ1-5; D possibly corresponds to TRBD1 (5 bases). With 1 base removed from V and 2 bases from J, the gap between germline ends came to 9 bases. This CDR3 contains 15 residues. Germline loops: CDR1 MGHDK, CDR2 SYGVNS. CDR3 nucleotides: TGTGCCAGCAGTGAATTGGGGGTAGGCAATCAGCCCCAGCATTTT. This translates into CASSELGVGNQPQHF.

V usage is TRBV12-5 and J usage is TRBJ2-5; no clear D. Trimming stripped 0 bases from V and 0 bases from J, with 8 bases between. CDR1 is LGHNT and CDR2 is FRNRAP in the germline V gene. This CDR3 has 15 amino acids. CDR3 sequence (DNA): TGTGCTAGTGGTTTGGTGGTAGGACACCAAGAGACCCAGTACTTC. Translated: CASGLVVGHQETQYF.

This chain links TRBV4-2 with TRBJ2-7; D tentatively fits TRBD1 or TRBD2 (5 bases each). Germline V lookup: CDR1 LGHNA, CDR2 YNFKEQ. The CDR3 runs to 13 residues. The germline V and J ends were trimmed by 0 bases and 6 bases, with 9 bases remaining between them. The DNA for the CDR3 is TGTGCCAGCAGCCAAGAGGGGACCGCCGAGCAGTACTTC. Amino acid sequence: CASSQEGTAEQYF.